These 2 T cell receptor beta chains originate from one sample sequenced in a study of identical twins. TCRdb processed the 5' RACE reads anew with MiXCR; each CDR3 protein has one entry. The table lists hundreds of thousands of distinct CDR3 sequences, 18% of them singletons. The same data also contributed to another study, on T cells expressing NK-cell markers.

The sequenced sample consisted of PBMCs. These receptors were taken from a woman aged 18-29 years in good health.

This clonotype was picked up a small number of times. V gene TRBV5-6 combines with J gene TRBJ2-3, with D perhaps matching TRBD2 (5 bases). The V gene's germline CDR1 is SGHDT and CDR2 YYEEEE. The germline V and J ends were trimmed by 7 bases and 3 bases, with 12 bases remaining between them. The CDR3 consists of 13 residues. The CDR3 sequence is CASLRGPTDTQYF. The CDR3 DNA reads as TGTGCCAGCCTACGGGGTCCGACAGATACGCAGTATTTT.

This clonotype turned up a few times. The chain employs TRBV3-1 and TRBJ2-1, with 10 bases lining up with TRBD2. The CDR3 is 16 residues long. Germline CDR1 is LGHDT and CDR2 is YNNKEL (reference sequence). V was clipped by 0 bases and J by 9 bases; unmatched bases: 8. The CDR3: CASSQDSLAGEREQFF. The CDR3 nucleotides read TGTGCCAGCAGCCAAGATTCCCTAGCGGGAGAGCGTGAGCAGTTCTTC.